This T cell receptor beta chain was captured in a study of shared clonotypes between healthy human individuals. Overall study: Serving as donors were two women and a few men, whose ages spanned 18 to 49. Study-wide results and caveats: With few donors, the genetic and exposure-history diversity represented was limited.

The authors ran the assay at deep level. Authors' methods: Filtering differed, since immunoSEQ gave only junction sequences and no quality scores. This table comes from immunoSEQ multiplex PCR, and its TCRdb copy is limited to in-frame clones, with some not included. V, J and clone size were drawn from that table, and D and trimming were deduced from the DNA. The data contain a few million clones, around nine tenths of them singletons. As concerns this clone: Its antigen is currently unknown.

The sequenced material came from naive CD4+ T cells sorted from blood. Subset denoted: CD45RA+ positively selected. The clonotype originates from a man younger than 30 in good health.

The CDR3 nucleotides read TGTGCCAGTAGTATAGGCGCCGCTGTTGGAAAACTGTTTTTT. Amino acid sequence: CASSIGAAVGKLFF. The rearrangement uses TRBV19 and TRBJ1-4, with D unresolved. This CDR3 is built from 14 residues. Looked up from germline, CDR1 is LNHDA and CDR2 is SQIVND (reference sequence). Deletions cut 1 base from V and 10 bases from J, with 13 bases between.